These 27 T cell receptor beta chains came from one sample sequenced in a study of response to subunit inactivated influenza vaccine. From the RT-PCR reads, TCRdb called clonotypes with MiXCR, one entry per CDR3 protein. Among under 750,000 distinct CDR3 sequences listed, approximately 12% were seen once. The sequences come from PBMCs from blood, collected on the day of vaccination. The origin of the receptors is a man aged 50 to 60 who received an inactivated influenza vaccine.

This clonotype was observed a few times. The CDR3 region has the DNA TGTGCCAGCAGCTTAGTCGGGACTAGCGGGGGTGGGACCCAGTACTTC. Amino acid sequence: CASSLVGTSGGGTQYF. The genes are TRBV11-2 and TRBJ2-5; 14 nucleotides align to TRBD2. The CDR3 is made up of 16 amino acids. Germline loops: CDR1 SGHAT, CDR2 FQNNGV. The J segment lost 7 bases and the V segment lost 1 base, leaving 5 bases of the junction unmatched.

The chain recombines TRBV25-1 with TRBJ2-5; 7 bases map to TRBD1. Germline V gene sequence: CDR1 MGHDK, CDR2 SYGVNS. The CDR3 totals 17 residues. V dropped 2 bases and J dropped 0; count of bases not matched to a gene: 9. Written as DNA, the CDR3 is TGTGCCAGCAGTGAACGCCGAGGGGGCGCGTACCAAGAGACCCAGTACTTC. The encoded protein is CASSERRGGAYQETQYF.

The chain links TRBV12-3 or TRBV12-4 to TRBJ2-7, with 7 bases identical to TRBD1. Trimming took 7 bases from V and 5 from J; bases not matched to a gene: 11. The CDR3 is made up of 14 amino acids. CDR3 nucleotide sequence: TGTGCCAGCAACCGGGACAGCTCCAGCCACGAGCAGTACTTC. Translation gives CASNRDSSSHEQYF.

This clonotype was counted many times. V is TRBV12-3 or TRBV12-4 and J is TRBJ2-1, with a tentative D call TRBD2 (6 bases). This CDR3 is built from 12 residues. The V end lost 1 base, the J end lost 11 bases, and 9 bases lay between the germline ends. CDR3 in amino acids: CASSLGGGKQFF. CDR3 in DNA: TGTGCCAGCAGTTTAGGCGGAGGGAAGCAGTTCTTC.

The chain links TRBV20-1 to TRBJ2-5, with a weak D call TRBD1 (5 bases). Germline lookup yields CDR1 DFQATT and CDR2 SNEGSKA (reference sequence). The CDR3 runs to 15 residues. V dropped 0 bases and J dropped 5 bases, with 16 bases sitting between them. For the CDR3, the DNA is TGCAGTGCTAGAGATGGGTACAGATGGGGCGAGACCCAGTACTTC. Its protein product is CSARDGYRWGETQYF.

V is TRBV20-1 and J is TRBJ2-7; maybe TRBD1 (6 bases). Germline assignment: CDR1 DFQATT and CDR2 SNEGSKA (reference sequence). CDR3 size: 11 residues. The V end was cut by 1 base, the J end by 6 bases, with 7 bases between. CDR3 coding DNA: TGCAGTGCTAGAGGAGGGGGCGAGCAGTACTTC. Translated, it gives CSARGGGEQYF.

The chain employs TRBV24-1 and TRBJ2-1; D might be TRBD2 (7 bases). From germline, CDR1 is KGHDR and CDR2 SFDVKD. Trimming took off 6 bases at V and 4 bases at J, with 15 bases between the two ends. This CDR3 contains 15 residues. This CDR3 reads CATSPGGPGYNEQFF. The DNA for the CDR3 is TGTGCCACCAGTCCCGGGGGGCCAGGATACAATGAGCAGTTCTTC.

This clonotype was detected only a few times. This chain connects TRBV4-2 to TRBJ2-5; 9 bases match TRBD2. The V gene end was trimmed by 3 bases and the J gene end by 1 base; junction bases not matched to a gene: 3. The germline gives CDR1 LGHNA, CDR2 YNFKEQ. The CDR3 is 15 residues long. CDR3 loop: CASSQQTSGQETQYF. CDR3 bases: TGTGCCAGCAGCCAGCAGACTAGCGGCCAAGAGACCCAGTACTTC.

There are many counts of this clonotype. The V call is TRBV4-2, the J call TRBJ2-1; tentatively, D is TRBD2 (5 bases). Germline CDR1 LGHNA, CDR2 YNFKEQ. Trimming left V 0 bases short and J 10 bases short, with 13 bases between. There are 14 residues in the CDR3. The CDR3 sequence: CASSQESVASEQFF. CDR3 nucleotides: TGTGCCAGCAGCCAAGAATCTGTAGCTAGCGAGCAGTTCTTC.

This clonotype was counted many times. The J gene is TRBJ2-3, the V gene TRBV13; D is undetermined. The CDR3 runs 12 residues. Trimming took off 8 bases at V and 2 bases at J, with 8 bases between the two ends. Germline V gene lookup returns CDR1 PRHDT and CDR2 FYEKMQ (reference sequence). CDR3 nucleotides: TGTGCCAGCGCCTATACCACAGATACGCAGTATTTT. It specifies CASAYTTDTQYF.

This clonotype has more than one count but fewer than ten. The rearrangement joins TRBV24-1 to TRBJ1-5; a possible D gene is TRBD1 (5 bases). Trimming cost V 6 bases and J 9 bases, with 17 bases left between them. Per the germline V gene, CDR1 is KGHDR and CDR2 is SFDVKD. This CDR3 spans 14 amino acids. The CDR3: CATSPGPGLGPQHF. The CDR3 DNA is TGTGCCACCAGTCCGGGACCAGGGCTGGGGCCCCAGCATTTT.

The chain employs TRBV20-1 and TRBJ2-7, with D possibly TRBD2 on 6 matching bases. Germline V gene sequence: CDR1 DFQATT, CDR2 SNEGSKA (reference sequence). This CDR3 spans 15 amino acids. V dropped 7 bases and J dropped 2 bases, with 21 bases sitting between them. The CDR3 DNA reads as TGCAGTGGACTAGAAGGGGCATATGGCCCCTACGAGCAGTACTTC. Translating it yields CSGLEGAYGPYEQYF.

The chain combines TRBV24-1 with TRBJ2-7, with 11 nucleotides matching TRBD1. The CDR3 consists of 15 residues. Trimming at V came to 4 bases and at J to 2 bases, leaving 3 bases not matched to a gene. The germline V gene encodes CDR1 KGHDR and CDR2 SFDVKD. The CDR3 DNA reads TGTGCCACCAGTGACCCGGGACAGGGGGCCTACGAGCAGTACTTC. Translated, it gives CATSDPGQGAYEQYF.

This clonotype was picked up a small number of times. The rearrangement links TRBV4-1 to TRBJ2-6, with D perhaps TRBD1 (5 bases). CDR1 and CDR2 from the germline V gene are MGHRA and YSYEKL. Trimming took 1 base from V and 1 from J, leaving 8 bases between them. The CDR3 loop spans 16 amino acids. CDR3 sequence reads: CASSQARQSGANVLTF. The CDR3 DNA reads as TGCGCCAGCAGCCAAGCTCGACAGTCTGGGGCCAACGTCCTGACTTTC.

This chain connects TRBV28 to TRBJ1-1, with TRBD1 identical over 8 bases. CDR3 length equals 15 residues. Germline V CDR1 and CDR2: MDHEN, SYDVKM. After removal of 4 bases from V and 4 bases from J, the junction contained 8 bases not matched to a gene. In nucleotides, the CDR3 is TGTGCCAGCAGTTCGACAGGACAGGGCGGCACTGAAGCTTTCTTT. It yields the protein CASSSTGQGGTEAFF.

This clonotype showed up just a few times. The genes are TRBV20-1 and TRBJ2-1, with TRBD2 matching 9 bases. J gave up 4 bases and V 0 bases, and 7 bases lay outside the gene matches. From germline, CDR1 is DFQATT and CDR2 SNEGSKA (reference sequence). The CDR3 totals 16 residues. The CDR3 DNA sequence: TGCAGTGCTAGAGATGTGGCGGGAGGGGGGTACAATGAGCAGTTCTTC. Translating it yields CSARDVAGGGYNEQFF.

This clonotype occurred a few times. V gene TRBV6-2 or TRBV6-3 combines with J gene TRBJ2-7; D gene uncertain. Trimming stripped 6 bases from V and 3 bases from J, with 12 bases between. The CDR3 has 13 amino acids. From germline, CDR1 is MNHEY and CDR2 SVGEGT. As DNA, the CDR3 is TGTGCCAGCAGAGCGCTGAACCTCTACGAGCAGTACTTC. This codes for CASRALNLYEQYF.

This clonotype was found a few times. The rearrangement joins TRBV11-2 to TRBJ1-2; the D is unclear. The CDR3 covers 13 residues. Trimming left V 0 bases short and J 10 bases short, with 12 bases between. The germline CDR1 and CDR2 sequences are SGHAT and FQNNGV. CDR3 amino acids: CASSLDRGQDYTF. The CDR3 DNA is TGTGCCAGCAGCTTAGATCGGGGTCAGGACTACACCTTC.

This clonotype was observed at least ten times. This chain uses TRBV4-3 with TRBJ2-3, with no clear D. The CDR3 extends over 14 amino acids. V shed 0 bases and J shed 3 bases, with 7 bases lying between them. Germline values: CDR1 LGHNA, CDR2 YSLEER. CDR3 sequence (DNA): TGCGCCAGCAGCCAAGATCTGAATACAGATACGCAGTATTTT. Its protein product is CASSQDLNTDTQYF.

This clonotype was recorded a few times. The gene calls are TRBV20-1 and TRBJ2-1; tentative D call: TRBD2 (5 bases). V shed 3 bases and J shed 7 bases, with 10 bases lying between them. This CDR3 has 12 residues. The V gene's germline CDR1 is DFQATT and CDR2 SNEGSKA (reference sequence). CDR3 sequence: CSASLSGNEQFF. DNA of the CDR3: TGCAGTGCTAGTTTATCGGGAAATGAGCAGTTCTTC.

This sequence joins TRBV4-2 and TRBJ2-2, with TRBD2 identical over 7 bases. CDR1 and CDR2 from the germline V gene are LGHNA and YNFKEQ. This CDR3 is built from 17 residues. V was clipped by 1 base and J by 5 bases; unmatched bases: 10. In nucleotides, the CDR3 is TGTGCCAGCAGCCAAGTCTCGGGGGGAGGTGGGACCGGGGAGCTGTTTTTT. Protein product: CASSQVSGGGGTGELFF.

This clonotype was seen at least ten times. This chain joins TRBV12-3 or TRBV12-4 and TRBJ1-2; D may be TRBD1 (5 bases). Trimming stripped 5 bases from V and 4 bases from J, with 20 bases between. The CDR3 covers 16 residues. The CDR3: CASSPNILDTGYGYTF. In DNA, the CDR3 is TGTGCCAGCAGTCCAAACATCCTGGACACCGGCTATGGCTACACCTTC.

This clonotype has more than one count but fewer than ten. The chain is built from TRBV28 and TRBJ2-7, with a weak D call TRBD2 (6 bases). This CDR3 comprises 12 residues. V shed 8 bases and J shed 7 bases, with 15 bases lying between them. CDR1 MDHEN and CDR2 SYDVKM come from the germline V gene. The CDR3 here is CASGRGNFEQYF. As DNA, the CDR3 is TGTGCCAGCGGTCGCGGGAACTTTGAGCAGTACTTC.

This clonotype has at least ten counts. This chain joins TRBV7-2 and TRBJ2-1; possibly TRBD1 for D (6 bases). CDR1 is SGHTA, CDR2 FQGNSA, per germline. Trimming removed 5 bases at V and 4 bases at J, with 15 bases between. The CDR3 length is 15 residues. CDR3 loop: CASSPTAGEYNEQFF. The CDR3 DNA reads as TGTGCCAGCAGCCCGACGGCAGGGGAATACAATGAGCAGTTCTTC.

This clonotype occurred a few times. This sequence joins TRBV11-1 and TRBJ2-1; unclear D gene. Germline CDR1 and CDR2: SGHAT and FQDESV (reference sequence). V lost 6 bases to trimming and J lost 5 bases, with 11 bases between them. The CDR3 runs to 13 residues. The CDR3 loop is CASRDQVHNEQFF. The CDR3 nucleotides read TGTGCCAGCAGAGACCAGGTACACAATGAGCAGTTCTTC.

This clonotype has only a few counts. The chain joins TRBV29-1 to TRBJ1-4; D unresolved. The CDR3 is 15 amino acids. The V and J ends lost 4 bases and 0 bases respectively, with 12 bases between them. CDR1 is SQVTM, CDR2 ANQGSEA, per germline. The CDR3 spells CSVAPSPTTNEKLFF. For the CDR3, the DNA is TGCAGCGTTGCTCCAAGCCCGACAACTAATGAAAAACTGTTTTTT.

The J gene is TRBJ2-5, the V gene TRBV29-1; D possibly corresponds to TRBD2 (6 bases). CDR3 length: 14 amino acids. The germline CDR1 and CDR2 sequences are SQVTM and ANQGSEA. The V gene lost 4 bases and the J gene lost 4 bases, with 16 bases spanning the gap. In DNA, the CDR3 is TGCAGCGTTGTTGCGATGCGGAGGGCAGAGACCCAGTACTTC. Translated, it gives CSVVAMRRAETQYF. Based on the CDR3 plus reference TRBV29-1 and TRBJ2-5, the full variable domain is SAVISQKPSRDICQRGTSLTIQCQVDSQVTMMFWYRQQPGQSLTLIATANQGSEATYESGFVIDKFPISRPNLTFSTLTVSNMSPEDSSIYLCSVVAMRRAETQYFGPGTRLLVL.